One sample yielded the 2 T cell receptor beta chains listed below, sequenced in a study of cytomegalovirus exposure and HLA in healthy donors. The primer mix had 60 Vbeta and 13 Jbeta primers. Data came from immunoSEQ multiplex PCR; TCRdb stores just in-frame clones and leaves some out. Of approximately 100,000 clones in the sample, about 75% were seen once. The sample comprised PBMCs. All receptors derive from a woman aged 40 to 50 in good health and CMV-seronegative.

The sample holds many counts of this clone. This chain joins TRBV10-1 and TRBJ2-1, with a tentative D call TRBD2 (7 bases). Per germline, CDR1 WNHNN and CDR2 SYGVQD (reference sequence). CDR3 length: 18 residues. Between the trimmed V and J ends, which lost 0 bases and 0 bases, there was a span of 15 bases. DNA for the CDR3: TGCGCCAGCAGTGAGTCCGGCGCGGGGGCGACCTCCTACAATGAGCAGTTCTTC. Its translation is CASSESGAGATSYNEQFF.

CDR3 sequence: CASRWGENTIYF. The CDR3, as DNA: TGTGCCAGTCGCTGGGGAGAAAACACCATATATTTT. The gene calls are TRBV6-6 and TRBJ1-3; D gene ambiguous. The V and J ends lost 9 bases and 6 bases respectively, with 12 bases between them. The CDR3 has 12 residues. Germline CDR1 reads MNHNY; CDR2 reads SVGAGI (reference sequence).